The rows below give T cell receptor beta chains drawn from one sample of a study of blood T cell repertoires in COVID-19. Profiling relied on immunoSEQ multiplex PCR, and the TCRdb table lists in-frame clones only, not all of them. The repertoire has roughly 400,000 clones, roughly 91% of them found once; the top ten carry around 0.6%. Sequences were obtained from PBMCs or T cells enriched from blood (not recorded which). These receptor sequences come from a man aged 18 to 35 who had recovered from COVID-19. Both conserved end residues are part of each CDR3.

j_gene: TRBJ2-7
v_gene: TRBV27
CDR3aa: CARNTPEGRHTYEQYF

j_gene: TRBJ1-3
v_gene: TRBV19
CDR3aa: CASSQGFGNTIYF

j_gene: TRBJ1-1
v_gene: TRBV11-3
CDR3aa: CASSLRSGSGTEAFF

j_gene: TRBJ2-1
v_gene: TRBV30
CDR3aa: CACEGGLAGGEQFF

j_gene: TRBJ1-6
v_gene: TRBV2
CDR3aa: CASSASGIGNSPLHF

j_gene: TRBJ1-1
v_gene: TRBV2
CDR3aa: CASERQNTEAFF

j_gene: TRBJ2-6
v_gene: TRBV28
CDR3aa: CASTSPRSGANVLTF

j_gene: TRBJ1-2
v_gene: TRBV3-1/TRBV3-2
CDR3aa: CASSQVTGGYTF

j_gene: TRBJ2-1
v_gene: TRBV28
CDR3aa: CASSLLSWGKLGTYNEQFF

j_gene: TRBJ2-3
v_gene: TRBV7-3
CDR3aa: CASSLSGGFTDTQYF

j_gene: TRBJ1-1
v_gene: TRBV10-3
CDR3aa: CAISDFWAEVMSEAFF

j_gene: TRBJ2-2
v_gene: TRBV29-1
CDR3aa: CSVRTNTGELFF

j_gene: TRBJ1-1
v_gene: TRBV5-6
CDR3aa: CASSSSDRLNTEAFF

j_gene: TRBJ2-1
v_gene: TRBV4-2
CDR3aa: CASSQDGTRDNEQFF

j_gene: TRBJ1-3
v_gene: TRBV9
CDR3aa: CASSPPAGNTIYF

j_gene: TRBJ1-2
v_gene: TRBV10-3
CDR3aa: CAISPPRGYGYTF

j_gene: TRBJ1-2
v_gene: TRBV20-1
CDR3aa: CSASSGGNDYGYTF

j_gene: TRBJ1-5
v_gene: TRBV5-4
CDR3aa: CASSPDRDQPQHF

j_gene: TRBJ2-7
v_gene: TRBV15
CDR3aa: CATSMGTANYEQYF

j_gene: TRBJ1-1
v_gene: TRBV5-1
CDR3aa: CASSPEDGLNTEAFF

j_gene: TRBJ1-5
v_gene: TRBV7-2
CDR3aa: CASSLHRDIDQPQHF

j_gene: TRBJ2-3
v_gene: TRBV20-1
CDR3aa: CSASIPGLASDTQYF

j_gene: TRBJ1-1
v_gene: TRBV5-1
CDR3aa: CASSPGGGLDTEAFF